This TCR beta chain came from a study of blood T cell repertoires in COVID-19. In assigning cohorts, the study relied on participant-reported clinical history. Two negative PCRs, clearance, or symptom resolution had been documented for recovered Cohort 3 donors. The V gene's germline CDR1 is SGHNT and CDR2 YENEEA. This CDR3 has 15 residues. Trimming at V came to 5 bases and at J to 4 bases, leaving 7 bases not matched to a gene. Authors' methods: Using reference gene primer amplification, nucleated cell counts were estimated. The assay was immunoSEQ multiplex PCR, and TCRdb's table has in-frame clones only and misses some. Clone size and V and J calls were adopted from that table, with D and trimming inferred from the DNA. The sample yields 250,000 to 300,000 clones, roughly nine tenths seen once.

This sequence originates from a woman aged 55-70 years who had recovered from COVID-19. This chain uses TRBV11-3 with TRBJ1-4, with 7 bases lining up with TRBD1. The sequenced sample was PBMCs or T cells enriched from blood (not recorded which). The CDR3 is CASSRGQEHNEKLFF. CDR3 coding DNA: TGTGCCAGCAGCCGTGGACAGGAGCATAATGAAAAACTGTTTTTT.